This TCR beta chain was identified in a study of Ad26.COV2.S vaccination and SARS-CoV-2 variants. The germline CDR1 and CDR2 sequences are LGHNA and YSLEER. The CDR3 consists of 15 residues. Trimming pared 5 bases from V and 8 bases from J, leaving 18 bases between. The data were produced by immunoSEQ multiplex PCR, yet TCRdb's version contains in-frame clones alone and is incomplete. The sample records hundreds of thousands of clones, 70% to 90% being singletons. Indicated treatment: around 19 received Ad26.COV2.S at low or high dose, single or two shots; 5 received placebo; per-sample allocation not given. Sampling was done on day 63 after the first vaccine or placebo injection. The study used a vaccine consisting of an Ad26 vector that expressed Wuhan-strain SARS-CoV-2 spike.

The rearrangement uses TRBV4-3 and TRBJ2-2, with D possibly being TRBD1 or TRBD2 (5 bases each). The starting material was peripheral blood, obtained in a trial of Ad26.COV2.S vaccine versus placebo. This TCR was recovered from a person between 18 and 60 years old who received the Ad26.COV2.S COVID-19 vaccine or a placebo. Here the CDR3 DNA reads TGCGCCAGCAGCGACCTGGGGGTTTCAGCGGGGGAGCTGTTTTTT. It specifies CASSDLGVSAGELFF.